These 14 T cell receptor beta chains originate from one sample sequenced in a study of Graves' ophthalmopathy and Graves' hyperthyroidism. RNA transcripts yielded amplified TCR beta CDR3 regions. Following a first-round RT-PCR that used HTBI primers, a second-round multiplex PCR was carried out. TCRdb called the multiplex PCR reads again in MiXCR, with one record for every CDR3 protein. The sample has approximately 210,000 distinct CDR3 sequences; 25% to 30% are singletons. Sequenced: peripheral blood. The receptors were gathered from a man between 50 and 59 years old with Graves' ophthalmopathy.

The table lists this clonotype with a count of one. The CDR3, as DNA: TGCAGTGCTAGAGAGAGGGGATCACCCCTCCACTTT. Encoded protein: CSARERGSPLHF. The V gene is TRBV20-1, the J gene TRBJ1-6; maybe TRBD1 (5 bases). Germline V CDR1 and CDR2: DFQATT, SNEGSKA (reference sequence). V shed 0 bases and J shed 10 bases, with 7 bases lying between them. This CDR3 spans 12 amino acids.

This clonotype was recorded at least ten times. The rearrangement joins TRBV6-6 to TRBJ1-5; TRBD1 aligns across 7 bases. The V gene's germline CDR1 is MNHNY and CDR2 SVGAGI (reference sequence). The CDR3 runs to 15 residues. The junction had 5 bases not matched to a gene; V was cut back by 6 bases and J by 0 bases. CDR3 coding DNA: TGTGCCAGCAGCATCAACAGGGGTAGCAATCAGCCCCAGCATTTT. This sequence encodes CASSINRGSNQPQHF.

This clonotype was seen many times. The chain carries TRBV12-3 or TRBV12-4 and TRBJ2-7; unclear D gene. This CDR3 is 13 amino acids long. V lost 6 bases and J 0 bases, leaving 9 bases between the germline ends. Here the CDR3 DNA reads TGTGCCAGCAGCGAACTGACCTCCTACGAGCAGTACTTC. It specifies CASSELTSYEQYF.

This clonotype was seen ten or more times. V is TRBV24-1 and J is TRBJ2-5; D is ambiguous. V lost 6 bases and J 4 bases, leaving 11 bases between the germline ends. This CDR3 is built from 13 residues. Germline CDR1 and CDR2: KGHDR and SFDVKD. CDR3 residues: CATSPDEAETQYF. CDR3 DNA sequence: TGTGCCACCAGTCCGGACGAGGCAGAGACCCAGTACTTC.

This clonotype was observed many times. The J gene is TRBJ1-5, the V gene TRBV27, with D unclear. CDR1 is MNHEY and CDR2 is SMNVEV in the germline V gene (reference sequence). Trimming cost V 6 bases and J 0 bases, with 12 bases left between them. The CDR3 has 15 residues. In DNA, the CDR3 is TGTGCCAGCAGCTCCCTAATATATAGCAATCAGCCCCAGCATTTT. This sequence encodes CASSSLIYSNQPQHF.

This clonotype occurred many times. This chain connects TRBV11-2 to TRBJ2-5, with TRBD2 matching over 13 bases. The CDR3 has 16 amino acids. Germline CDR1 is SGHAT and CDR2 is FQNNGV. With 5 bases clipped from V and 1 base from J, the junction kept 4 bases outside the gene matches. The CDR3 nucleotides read TGTGCCAGCAGCCGGACTAGCGGGAGCCCCCAAGAGACCCAGTACTTC. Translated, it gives CASSRTSGSPQETQYF.

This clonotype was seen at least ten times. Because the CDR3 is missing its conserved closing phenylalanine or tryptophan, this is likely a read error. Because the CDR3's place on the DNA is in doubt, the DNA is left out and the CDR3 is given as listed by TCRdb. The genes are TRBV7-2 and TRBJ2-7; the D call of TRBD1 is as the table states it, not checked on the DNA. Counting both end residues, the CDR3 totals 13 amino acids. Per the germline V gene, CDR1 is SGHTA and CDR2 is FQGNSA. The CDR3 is CASSAGTGSTIIL.

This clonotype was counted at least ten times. The CDR3 loop reads CASGLLRQGHTGELFF. The CDR3 bases are TGTGCTAGTGGTTTGTTACGACAGGGCCACACCGGGGAGCTGTTTTTT. The gene calls are TRBV12-5 and TRBJ2-2, with 7 bases lining up with TRBD1. The CDR3 has 16 amino acids. Germline CDR1 is LGHNT and CDR2 is FRNRAP. The trim removed 2 bases at V and 3 bases at J, leaving 6 bases unmatched.

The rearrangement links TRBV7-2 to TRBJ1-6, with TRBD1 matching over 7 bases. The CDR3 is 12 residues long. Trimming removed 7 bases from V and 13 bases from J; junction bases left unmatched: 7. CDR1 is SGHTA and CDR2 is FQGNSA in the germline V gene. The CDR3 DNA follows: TGTGCCAGCACCTTTTTGGGACAGCCCCTCCACTTT. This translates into CASTFLGQPLHF.

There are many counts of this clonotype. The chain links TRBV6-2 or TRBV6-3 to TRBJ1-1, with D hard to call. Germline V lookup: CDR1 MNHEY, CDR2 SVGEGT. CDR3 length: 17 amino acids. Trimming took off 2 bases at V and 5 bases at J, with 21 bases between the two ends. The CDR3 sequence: CASSYPLDGARETEAFF. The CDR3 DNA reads TGTGCCAGCAGTTACCCCCTCGACGGAGCGAGGGAGACTGAAGCTTTCTTT.

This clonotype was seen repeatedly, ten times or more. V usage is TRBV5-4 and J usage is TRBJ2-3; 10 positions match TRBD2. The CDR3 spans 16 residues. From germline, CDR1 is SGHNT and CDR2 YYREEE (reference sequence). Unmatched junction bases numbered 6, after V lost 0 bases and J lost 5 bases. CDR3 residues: CASSLAIAGGEDTQYF. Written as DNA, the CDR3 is TGTGCCAGCAGCTTGGCCATAGCGGGAGGTGAAGATACGCAGTATTTT.

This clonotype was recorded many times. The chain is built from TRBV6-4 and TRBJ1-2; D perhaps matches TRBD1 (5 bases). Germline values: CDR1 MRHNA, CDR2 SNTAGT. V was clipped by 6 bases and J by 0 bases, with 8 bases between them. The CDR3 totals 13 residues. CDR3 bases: TGTGCCAGCAGGGGGGTTTCTAACTATGGCTACACCTTC. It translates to CASRGVSNYGYTF.

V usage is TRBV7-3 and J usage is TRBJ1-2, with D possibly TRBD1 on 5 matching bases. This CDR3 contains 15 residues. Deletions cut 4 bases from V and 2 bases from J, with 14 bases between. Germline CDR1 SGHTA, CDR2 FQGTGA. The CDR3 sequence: CASSSSGDRNYGYTF. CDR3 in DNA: TGTGCCAGCAGCTCCTCCGGGGACCGAAACTATGGCTACACCTTC.

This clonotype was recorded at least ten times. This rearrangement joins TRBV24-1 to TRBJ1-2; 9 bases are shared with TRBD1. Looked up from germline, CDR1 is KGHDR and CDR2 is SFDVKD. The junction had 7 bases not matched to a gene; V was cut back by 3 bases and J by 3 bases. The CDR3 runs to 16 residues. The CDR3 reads CATSDPGQGRDYGYTF. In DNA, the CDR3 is TGTGCCACCAGTGATCCTGGACAGGGGAGGGACTATGGCTACACCTTC.